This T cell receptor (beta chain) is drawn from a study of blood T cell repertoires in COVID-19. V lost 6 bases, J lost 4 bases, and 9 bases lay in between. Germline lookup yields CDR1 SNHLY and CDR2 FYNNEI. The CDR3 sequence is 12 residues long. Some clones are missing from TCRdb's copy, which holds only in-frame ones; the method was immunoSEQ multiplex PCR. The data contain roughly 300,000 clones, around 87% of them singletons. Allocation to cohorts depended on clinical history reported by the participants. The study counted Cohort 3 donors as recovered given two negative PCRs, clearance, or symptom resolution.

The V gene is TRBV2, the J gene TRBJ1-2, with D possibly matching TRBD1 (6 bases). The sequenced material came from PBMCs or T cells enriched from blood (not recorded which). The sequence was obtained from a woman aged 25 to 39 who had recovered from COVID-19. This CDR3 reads CASSPDSYGYTF. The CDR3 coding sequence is TGTGCCAGCAGCCCGGACAGCTATGGCTACACCTTC.